What follows are 5 T cell receptor beta chains derived from one specimen sequenced in a study of T cell changes during pregnancy in multiple sclerosis. Profiled with immunoSEQ multiplex PCR; TCRdb holds only in-frame clones, not every one. The table has 35,000 or so clones, more than 70% seen once; the top ten hold roughly 0.6%. This material consisted of CD4+ T cells from peripheral blood mononuclear cells, taken in the first trimester of pregnancy. These receptors came from a female donor with multiple sclerosis, enrolled in a pregnancy study.

This chain links TRBV9 with TRBJ1-6, with TRBD1 matching 7 bases. Germline V gives CDR1 SGDLS, CDR2 YYNGEE. There are 14 residues in the CDR3. V lost 2 bases to trimming and J lost 7 bases; unmatched junction nucleotides: 3. In DNA form, the CDR3 reads TGTGCCAGCAGCGTGGACAGGTCCAATTCACCCCTCCACTTT. Amino acid sequence: CASSVDRSNSPLHF.

This clone came up a few times. The chain combines TRBV19 with TRBJ1-1, with a possible D match to TRBD1 (6 bases). This CDR3 has 15 amino acids. Germline V CDR1 and CDR2: LNHDA, SQIVND (reference sequence). Between the trimmed V and J ends, which lost 7 bases and 1 base, there was a span of 16 bases. CDR3 protein: CASTRTARSNTEAFF. As DNA, the CDR3 is TGTGCCAGTACCCGGACAGCTAGATCGAACACTGAAGCTTTCTTT.

V is TRBV10-3 and J is TRBJ2-7, with TRBD2 identical over 8 bases. This CDR3 comprises 14 residues. The junction had 6 bases not matched to a gene; V was cut back by 3 bases and J by 5 bases. The V gene's germline CDR1 is ENHRY and CDR2 SYGVKD. The CDR3 reads CAISEVAGTNEQYF. The CDR3 DNA follows: TGTGCCATCAGTGAAGTAGCGGGAACGAACGAGCAGTACTTC.

The rearrangement links TRBV5-5 to TRBJ1-2; TRBD1 agrees at 8 bases. The CDR3 runs to 13 residues. Germline loops: CDR1 SGHKS, CDR2 YYEKEE (reference sequence). After removal of 4 bases from V and 3 bases from J, the junction contained 2 bases not matched to a gene. The CDR3 sequence is CASSQGQDYGYTF. Written as DNA, the CDR3 is TGTGCCAGCAGCCAGGGACAGGACTATGGCTACACCTTC.

The chain carries TRBV5-4 and TRBJ1-2; D is perhaps TRBD1 (5 bases). The CDR3 spans 14 residues. From germline, CDR1 is SGHNT and CDR2 YYREEE (reference sequence). The V end was cut by 1 base, the J end by 2 bases, with 9 bases between. The CDR3 sequence: CASSLPSGNYGYTF. CDR3 bases: TGTGCCAGCAGCTTGCCCTCAGGGAACTATGGCTACACCTTC.